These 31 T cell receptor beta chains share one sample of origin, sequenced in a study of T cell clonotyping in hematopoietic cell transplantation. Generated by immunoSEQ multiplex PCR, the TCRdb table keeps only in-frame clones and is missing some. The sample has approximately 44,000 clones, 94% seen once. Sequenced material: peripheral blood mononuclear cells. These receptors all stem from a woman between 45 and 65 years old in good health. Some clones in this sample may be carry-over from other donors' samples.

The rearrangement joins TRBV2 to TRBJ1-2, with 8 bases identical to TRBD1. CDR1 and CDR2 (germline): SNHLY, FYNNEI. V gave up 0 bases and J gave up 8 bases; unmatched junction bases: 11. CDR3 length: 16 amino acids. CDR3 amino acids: CASSEALGQARGGYTF. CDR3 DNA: TGTGCCAGCAGTGAAGCGTTGGGACAGGCCAGGGGAGGCTACACCTTC.

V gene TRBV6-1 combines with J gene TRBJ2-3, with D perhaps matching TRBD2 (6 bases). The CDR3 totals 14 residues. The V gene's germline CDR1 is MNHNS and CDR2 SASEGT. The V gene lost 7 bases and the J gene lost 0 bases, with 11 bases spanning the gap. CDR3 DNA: TGTGCCAGCACCGGGCGGGACAGCACAGATACGCAGTATTTT. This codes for CASTGRDSTDTQYF.

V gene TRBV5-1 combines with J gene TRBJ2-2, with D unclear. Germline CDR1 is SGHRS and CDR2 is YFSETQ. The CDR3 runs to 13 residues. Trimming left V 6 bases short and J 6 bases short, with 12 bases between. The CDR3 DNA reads TGCGCCAGCACCTCCATGGAACCCGGGGAGCTGTTTTTT. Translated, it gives CASTSMEPGELFF.

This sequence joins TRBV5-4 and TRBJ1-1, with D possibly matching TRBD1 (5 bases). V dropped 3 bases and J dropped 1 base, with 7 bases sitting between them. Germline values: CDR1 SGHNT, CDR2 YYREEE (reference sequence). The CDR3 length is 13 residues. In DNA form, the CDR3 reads TGTGCCAGCAGCTGGGGGGGGAACACTGAAGCTTTCTTT. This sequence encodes CASSWGGNTEAFF.

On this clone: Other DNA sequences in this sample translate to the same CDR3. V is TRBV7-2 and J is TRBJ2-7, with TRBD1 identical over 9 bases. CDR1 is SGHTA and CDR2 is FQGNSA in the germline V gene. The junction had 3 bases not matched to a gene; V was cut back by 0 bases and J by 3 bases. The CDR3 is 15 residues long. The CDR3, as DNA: TGTGCCAGCAGCTTAGCGGGACAGGGTTTCTACGAGCAGTACTTC. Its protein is CASSLAGQGFYEQYF.

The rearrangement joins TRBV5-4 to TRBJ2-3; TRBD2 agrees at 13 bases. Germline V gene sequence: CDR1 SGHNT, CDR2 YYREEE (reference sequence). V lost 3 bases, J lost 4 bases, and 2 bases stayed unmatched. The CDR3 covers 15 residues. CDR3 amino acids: CASSSTSGGADTQYF. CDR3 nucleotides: TGTGCCAGCAGCTCTACTAGCGGGGGGGCAGATACGCAGTATTTT.

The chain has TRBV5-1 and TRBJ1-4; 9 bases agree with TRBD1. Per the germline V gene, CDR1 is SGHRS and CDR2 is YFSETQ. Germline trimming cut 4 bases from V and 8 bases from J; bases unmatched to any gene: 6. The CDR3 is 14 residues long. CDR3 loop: CASSPTGGREKLFF. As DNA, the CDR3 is TGCGCCAGCAGCCCGACAGGGGGACGGGAAAAACTGTTTTTT.

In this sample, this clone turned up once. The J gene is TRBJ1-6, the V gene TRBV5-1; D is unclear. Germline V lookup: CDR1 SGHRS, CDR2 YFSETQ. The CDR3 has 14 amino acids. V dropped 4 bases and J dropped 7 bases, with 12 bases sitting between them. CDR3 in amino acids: CASSPEGRNSPLHF. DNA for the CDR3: TGCGCCAGCAGCCCAGAAGGACGGAATTCACCCCTCCACTTT.

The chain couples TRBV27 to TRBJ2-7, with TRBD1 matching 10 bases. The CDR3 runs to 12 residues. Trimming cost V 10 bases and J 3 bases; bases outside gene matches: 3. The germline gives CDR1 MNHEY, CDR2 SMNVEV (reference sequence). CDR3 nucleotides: TGTGCCACCGGACAGGGGGTCTACGAGCAGTACTTC. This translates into CATGQGVYEQYF.

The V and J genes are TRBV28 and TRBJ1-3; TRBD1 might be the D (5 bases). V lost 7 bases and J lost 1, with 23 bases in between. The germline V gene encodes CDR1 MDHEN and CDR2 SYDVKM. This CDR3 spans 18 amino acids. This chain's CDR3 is CASTRLGAGDPSGNTIYF. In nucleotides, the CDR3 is TGTGCCAGCACCCGTCTGGGAGCGGGGGACCCGTCTGGAAACACCATATATTTT. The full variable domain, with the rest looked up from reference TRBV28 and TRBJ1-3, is DVKVTQSSRYLVKRTGEKVFLECVQDMDHENMFWYRQDPGLGLRLIYFSYDVKMKEKGDIPEGYSVSREKKERFSLILESASTNQTSMYLCASTRLGAGDPSGNTIYFGEGSWLTVV.

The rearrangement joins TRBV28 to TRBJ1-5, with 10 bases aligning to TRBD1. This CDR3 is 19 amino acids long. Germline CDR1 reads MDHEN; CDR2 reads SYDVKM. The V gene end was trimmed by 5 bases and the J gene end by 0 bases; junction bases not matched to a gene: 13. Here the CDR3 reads CASSNPGQGYPISNQPQHF. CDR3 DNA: TGTGCCAGCAGTAACCCGGGACAGGGGTATCCAATTAGCAATCAGCCCCAGCATTTT.

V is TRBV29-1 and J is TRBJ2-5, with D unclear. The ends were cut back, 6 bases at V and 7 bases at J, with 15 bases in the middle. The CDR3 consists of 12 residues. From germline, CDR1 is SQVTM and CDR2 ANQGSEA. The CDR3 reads CSVRLTPGTQYF. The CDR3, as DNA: TGCAGCGTCCGACTGACCCCGGGGACCCAGTACTTC.

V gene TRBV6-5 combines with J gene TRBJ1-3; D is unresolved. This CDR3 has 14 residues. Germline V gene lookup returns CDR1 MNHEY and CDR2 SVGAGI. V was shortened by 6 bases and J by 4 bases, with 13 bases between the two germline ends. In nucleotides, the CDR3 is TGTGCCAGCAGACCCTCGACCGTAGGAAACACCATATATTTT. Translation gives CASRPSTVGNTIYF.

The CDR3 region is CASTRTSGGTDTQYF. Here the CDR3 DNA reads TGTGCCAGCACCCGGACTAGCGGAGGCACAGATACGCAGTATTTT. J is TRBJ2-3 and V is TRBV4-2, with 10 bases matching TRBD2. The CDR3 has 15 residues. Losses at the gene ends were 7 bases for V and 1 base for J; bases not matched to a gene: 5. The germline V gene encodes CDR1 LGHNA and CDR2 YNFKEQ.

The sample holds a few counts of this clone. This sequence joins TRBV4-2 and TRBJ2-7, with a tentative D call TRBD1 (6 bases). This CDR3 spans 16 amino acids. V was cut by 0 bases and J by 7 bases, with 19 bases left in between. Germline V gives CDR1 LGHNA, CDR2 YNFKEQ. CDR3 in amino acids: CASSQEVGRDTIEQYF. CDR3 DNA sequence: TGTGCCAGCAGCCAAGAGGTAGGCAGGGACACGATAGAGCAGTACTTC.

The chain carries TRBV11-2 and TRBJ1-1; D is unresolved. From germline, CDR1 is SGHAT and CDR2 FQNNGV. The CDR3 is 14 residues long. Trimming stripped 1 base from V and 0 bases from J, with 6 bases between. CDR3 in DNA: TGTGCCAGCAGCTTAGGGGGAGTGAACACTGAAGCTTTCTTT. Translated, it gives CASSLGGVNTEAFF.

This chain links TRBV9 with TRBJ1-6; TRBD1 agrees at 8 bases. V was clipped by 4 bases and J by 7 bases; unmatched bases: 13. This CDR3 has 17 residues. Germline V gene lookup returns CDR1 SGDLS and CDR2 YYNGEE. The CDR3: CASSPSWGDRPNSPLHF. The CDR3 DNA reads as TGTGCCAGCAGCCCGTCTTGGGGGGACAGGCCAAATTCACCCCTCCACTTT. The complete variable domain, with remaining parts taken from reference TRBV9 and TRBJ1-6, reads DSGVTQTPKHLITATGQRVTLRCSPRSGDLSVYWYQQSLDQGLQFLIQYYNGEERAKGNILERFSAQQFPDLHSELNLSSLELGDSALYFCASSPSWGDRPNSPLHFGNGTRLTVT.

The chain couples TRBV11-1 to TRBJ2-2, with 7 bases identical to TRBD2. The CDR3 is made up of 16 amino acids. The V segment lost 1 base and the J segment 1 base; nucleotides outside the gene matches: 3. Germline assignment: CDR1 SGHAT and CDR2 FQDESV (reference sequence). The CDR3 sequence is CASSLVGGGNTGELFF. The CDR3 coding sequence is TGTGCCAGCAGCTTAGTCGGCGGGGGGAACACCGGGGAGCTGTTTTTT. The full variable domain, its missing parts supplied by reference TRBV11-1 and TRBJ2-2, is EAEVAQSPRYKITEKSQAVAFWCDPISGHATLYWYRQILGQGPELLVQFQDESVVDDSQLPKDRFSAERLKGVDSTLKIQPAELGDSAMYLCASSLVGGGNTGELFFGEGSRLTVL.

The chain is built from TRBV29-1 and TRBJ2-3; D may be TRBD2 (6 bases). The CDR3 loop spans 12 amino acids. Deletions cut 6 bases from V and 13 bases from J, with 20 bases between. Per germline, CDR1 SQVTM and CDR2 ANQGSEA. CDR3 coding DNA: TGCAGCGTATCGGGGGACTCGAGCCAGGAGTATTTT. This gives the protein CSVSGDSSQEYF.

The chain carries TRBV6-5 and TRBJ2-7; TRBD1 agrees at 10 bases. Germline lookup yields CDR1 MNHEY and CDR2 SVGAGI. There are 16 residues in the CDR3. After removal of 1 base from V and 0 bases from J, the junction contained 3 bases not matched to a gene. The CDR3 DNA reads TGTGCCAGCAGTTACTTAGGGACAGGGGTCTCCTACGAGCAGTACTTC. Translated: CASSYLGTGVSYEQYF.

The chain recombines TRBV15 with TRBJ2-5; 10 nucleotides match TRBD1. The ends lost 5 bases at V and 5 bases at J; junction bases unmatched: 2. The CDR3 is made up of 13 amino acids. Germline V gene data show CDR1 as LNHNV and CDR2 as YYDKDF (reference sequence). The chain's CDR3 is CATSWGQGETQYF. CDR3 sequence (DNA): TGTGCCACCAGCTGGGGACAGGGGGAGACCCAGTACTTC. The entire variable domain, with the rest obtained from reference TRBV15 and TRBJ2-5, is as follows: DAMVIQNPRYQVTQFGKPVTLSCSQTLNHNVMYWYQQKSSQAPKLLFHYYDKDFNNEADTPDNFQSRRPNTSFCFLDIRSPGLGDTAMYLCATSWGQGETQYFGPGTRLLVL.

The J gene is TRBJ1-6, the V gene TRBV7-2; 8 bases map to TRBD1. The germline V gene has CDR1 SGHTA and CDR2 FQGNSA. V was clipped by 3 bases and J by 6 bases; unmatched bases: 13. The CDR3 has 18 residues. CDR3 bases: TGTGCCAGCAGCTTGAATTTGGGGACAGGCGTTCTTAATTCACCCCTCCACTTT. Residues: CASSLNLGTGVLNSPLHF.

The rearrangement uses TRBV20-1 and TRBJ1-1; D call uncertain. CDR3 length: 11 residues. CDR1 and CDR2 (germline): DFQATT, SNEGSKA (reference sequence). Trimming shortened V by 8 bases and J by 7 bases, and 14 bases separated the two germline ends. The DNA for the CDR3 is TGCAGTAGACGAATCGAGTTTGAAGCTTTCTTT. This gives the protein CSRRIEFEAFF.

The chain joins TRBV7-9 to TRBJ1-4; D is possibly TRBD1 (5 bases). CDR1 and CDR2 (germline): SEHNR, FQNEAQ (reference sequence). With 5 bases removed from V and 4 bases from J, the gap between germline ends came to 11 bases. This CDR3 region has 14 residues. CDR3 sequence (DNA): TGTGCCAGCAGCCTTAGGGGAAGTAATGAAAAACTGTTTTTT. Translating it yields CASSLRGSNEKLFF.

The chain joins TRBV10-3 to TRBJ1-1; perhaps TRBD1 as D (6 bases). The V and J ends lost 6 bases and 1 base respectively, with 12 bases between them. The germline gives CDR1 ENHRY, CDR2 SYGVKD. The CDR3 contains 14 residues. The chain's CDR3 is CAIRNYRENTEAFF. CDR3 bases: TGTGCCATCAGGAATTACAGGGAGAACACTGAAGCTTTCTTT.

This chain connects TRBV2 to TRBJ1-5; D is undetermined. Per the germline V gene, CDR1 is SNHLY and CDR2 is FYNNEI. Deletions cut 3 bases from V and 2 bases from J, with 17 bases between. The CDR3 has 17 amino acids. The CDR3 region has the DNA TGTGCCAGCAGTGACAAGGGCAGAGTTGGTGGCAATCAGCCCCAGCATTTT. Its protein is CASSDKGRVGGNQPQHF. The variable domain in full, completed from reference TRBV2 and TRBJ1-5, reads EPEVTQTPSHQVTQMGQEVILRCVPISNHLYFYWYRQILGQKVEFLVSFYNNEISEKSEIFDDQFSVERPDGSNFTLKIRSTKLEDSAMYFCASSDKGRVGGNQPQHFGDGTRLSIL.

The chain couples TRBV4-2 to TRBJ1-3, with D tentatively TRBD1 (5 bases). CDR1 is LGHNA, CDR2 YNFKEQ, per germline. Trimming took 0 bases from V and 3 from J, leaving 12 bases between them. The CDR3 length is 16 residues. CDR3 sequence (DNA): TGTGCCAGCAGCCAAGATGCAGGGCGAGGTGGAAACACCATATATTTT. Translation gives CASSQDAGRGGNTIYF.

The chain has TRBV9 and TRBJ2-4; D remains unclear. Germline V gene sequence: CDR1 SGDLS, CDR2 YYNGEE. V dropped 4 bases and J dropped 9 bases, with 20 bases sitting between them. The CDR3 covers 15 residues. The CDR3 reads CASSPPQRFEAIQYF. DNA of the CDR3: TGTGCCAGCAGCCCCCCCCAGAGGTTCGAGGCCATTCAGTACTTC.

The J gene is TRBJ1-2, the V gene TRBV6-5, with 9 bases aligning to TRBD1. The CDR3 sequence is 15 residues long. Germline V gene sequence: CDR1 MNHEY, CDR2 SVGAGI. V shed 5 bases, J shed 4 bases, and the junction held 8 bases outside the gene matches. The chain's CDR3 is CASSIRDRVGYGYTF. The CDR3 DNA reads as TGTGCCAGCAGTATCCGGGACAGGGTTGGCTATGGCTACACCTTC.

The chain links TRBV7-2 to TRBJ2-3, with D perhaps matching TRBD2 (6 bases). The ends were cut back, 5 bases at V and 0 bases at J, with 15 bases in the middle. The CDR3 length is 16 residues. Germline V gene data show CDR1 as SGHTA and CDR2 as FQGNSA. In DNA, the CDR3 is TGTGCCAGCAGCCTGTGGGGCGGGGAAAGCACAGATACGCAGTATTTT. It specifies CASSLWGGESTDTQYF.

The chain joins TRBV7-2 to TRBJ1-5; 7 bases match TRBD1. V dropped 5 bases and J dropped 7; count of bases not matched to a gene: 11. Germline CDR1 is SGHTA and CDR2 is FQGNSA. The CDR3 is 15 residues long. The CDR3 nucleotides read TGTGCCAGCAGCATCAGACAGGGCACGGAGCAGCCCCAGCATTTT. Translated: CASSIRQGTEQPQHF.